This TCR beta chain was documented in a study of molecular identifiers for immune sequencing clone quantification. The length of the CDR3 is 12 residues. CDR1 and CDR2 (germline): SGHTA, FQGNSA. V was pared by 1 base and J by 2 bases, with 3 bases between. This clonotype turned up a few times. Its antigen is unidentified. Study-level results: Spiked TCR RNA from one Jurkat cell reportedly showed up when mixed among 950,000 to 1,000,000 naive cells. For effector cells, clones above 20 RNA copies held over 98% of molecules; for naive cells, under 1%.

Sorted inputs of about 19,000 to 1,100,000 cells, with 10%, 30% or 50% RNA, yielded naive CD8 libraries. Naive CD8 T cells underwent sorting with the CD8+CD4-CCR7+CD45RA+ definition. TCRdb reprocessed the PCR reads via MiXCR and lists one record per CDR3 protein. The sample carries around 480,000 distinct CDR3 sequences, around 25% recorded once. Specimen: naive CD8+ T cells from blood, with Jurkat cell RNA spiked in. The subset is: FACS-sorted CD8+CD4-CCR7+CD45RA+ naive T cells. The chain is built from TRBV7-2 and TRBJ2-7, with no clear D. This receptor was obtained from a human donor in good health. Some libraries in this study had Jurkat cell RNA spiked in. The CDR3 DNA follows: TGTGCCAGCAGCTTAGAGCCCTACGAGCAGTACTTC. It codes for CASSLEPYEQYF.